This T cell receptor (beta chain) was captured by sequencing in a study of blood T cell repertoires in COVID-19. Study-level background: Collection of acute and convalescent COVID-19 samples took place in the United States, Italy and Spain. T cells, B-cell-depleted T cells, or PBMCs supplied cDNA or gDNA.

In the authors' workflow: Reference gene primer amplification yielded estimated nucleated cell counts. The method was immunoSEQ multiplex PCR; TCRdb's version includes in-frame clones alone and lacks a portion of them. V and J calls and clone size are copied from that table; D and trimming were computed from the DNA. The table records 85,000 to 120,000 clones, around four fifths of them present only once. This clonotype was obtained from a man between 60 and 70 years old with active or convalescent COVID-19. The sequenced sample was peripheral blood.

The CDR3, as DNA: TGTGCCAGTAGTACCACCGGGACAGGCGTTGTTCAGCCCCAGCATTTT. Its translation is CASSTTGTGVVQPQHF. V is TRBV19 and J is TRBJ1-5; 8 bases align to TRBD1. Losses at the gene ends were 4 bases for V and 6 bases for J; bases not matched to a gene: 11. Germline V gives CDR1 LNHDA, CDR2 SQIVND (reference sequence). The CDR3 length is 16 residues.